The 25 T cell receptor beta chains reported below all come from one sample, sequenced in a study of blood T cell repertoires in COVID-19 (dated by TCRdb to 2019 to 2021). The library was prepared using the immunoSEQ multiplex PCR assay. Here the immuneACCESS table is served through TCRdb, limited to in-frame sequences with V and J called. Missing clones are a known gap in these copies; in checked studies unresolved V genes cover under half, and the rest lacks a known reason. This sample is represented by 400,000 or so clones; approximately 91% of them were singletons. Around 1.9% of the sample lies in the top ten. Material for sequencing was PBMCs or T cells enriched from blood (not recorded which). These receptors were taken from a woman aged 40 to 49 with acute COVID-19.

The rearrangement joins TRBV5-6 to TRBJ1-1, with 7 nucleotides matching TRBD1. The length of the CDR3 is 15 residues. In germline, CDR1 is SGHDT, CDR2 YYEEEE. The J segment lost 5 bases and the V segment lost 3 bases, leaving 10 bases of the junction unmatched. CDR3 protein: CASSWGPGQKTEAFF. CDR3 DNA: TGTGCCAGCAGCTGGGGACCGGGACAGAAGACTGAAGCTTTCTTT.

V gene TRBV2 combines with J gene TRBJ1-1; no clear D. Germline-derived CDR1 and CDR2 are SNHLY and FYNNEI. The CDR3 is 12 amino acids. The ends were cut back, 11 bases at V and 0 bases at J, with 10 bases in the middle. CDR3 nucleotide sequence: TGTGCCGTACAAGTCATGAACACTGAAGCTTTCTTT. Amino acid sequence: CAVQVMNTEAFF.

This clone was counted a few times. The chain is built from TRBV2 and TRBJ1-6, with 8 bases matching TRBD1. This CDR3 is 15 amino acids long. The V segment lost 2 bases and the J segment 7 bases; nucleotides outside the gene matches: 4. Looked up from germline, CDR1 is SNHLY and CDR2 is FYNNEI. DNA of the CDR3: TGTGCCAGCAGTGAACAGGGGGCACAGAATTCACCCCTCCACTTT. It codes for CASSEQGAQNSPLHF.

The CDR3 coding sequence is TGTGCCAGCAGAACTGGGGGCCTCACAACGGGCTACACCTTC. Amino acids: CASRTGGLTTGYTF. This chain joins TRBV2 and TRBJ1-2, with D possibly being TRBD1 (6 bases). The CDR3 length is 14 residues. CDR1 is SNHLY and CDR2 is FYNNEI in the germline V gene. The V and J ends lost 6 bases and 8 bases respectively, with 19 bases between them.

Note on this clone: Other DNA variants within this sample encode the same CDR3. J is TRBJ1-1 and V is TRBV18; D is perhaps TRBD1 (6 bases). The CDR3 is 14 amino acids. Looked up from germline, CDR1 is KGHSH and CDR2 is LQKENI. Trimming cost V 3 bases and J 1 base, with 9 bases left between them. The CDR3 protein is CASSPGQKNTEAFF. The DNA of the CDR3 is TGTGCCAGCTCACCCGGACAGAAGAACACTGAAGCTTTCTTT.

The rearrangement joins TRBV6-6 to TRBJ1-6; D gene ambiguous. The CDR3 spans 12 residues. Per germline, CDR1 MNHNY and CDR2 SVGAGI (reference sequence). The V end lost 0 bases, the J end lost 8 bases, and 2 bases lay between the germline ends. The CDR3 DNA sequence: TGTGCCAGCAGTTACTCCGATTCACCCCTCCACTTT. Protein sequence: CASSYSDSPLHF.

A note on this clone: Germline is not matched at one junction end, which may reflect a read error. CDR3 nucleotide sequence: TGTGCCACCAGTGATTCATCCGGGACAGCTAATGAAAAGCTGTTTTTT. Its translation: CATSDSSGTANEKLFF. The chain employs TRBV24-1 and TRBJ1-4; 7 nucleotides align to TRBD1. Per germline, CDR1 KGHDR and CDR2 SFDVKD. CDR3 length: 16 residues.

The chain joins TRBV3-1 (or the pseudogene TRBV3-2) to TRBJ2-3; a possible D gene is TRBD1 (5 bases). Germline V gene data show CDR1 as LGHDT and CDR2 as YNNKEL (reference sequence). The CDR3 is made up of 14 amino acids. Trimming cost V 8 bases and J 2 bases, with 14 bases left between them. The CDR3 nucleotides are TGTGCCAGCCGCGGACAACTATCCACAGATACGCAGTATTTT. It is translated as CASRGQLSTDTQYF.

CDR3 in amino acids: CASSVTPGGLYEQYF. Here the CDR3 DNA reads TGTGCCAGCAGTGTTACGCCGGGGGGGCTGTACGAGCAGTACTTC. The genes are TRBV2 and TRBJ2-7; the match to TRBD2 covers 8 bases. Unmatched junction bases numbered 9, after V lost 4 bases and J lost 4 bases. CDR1 SNHLY and CDR2 FYNNEI come from the germline V gene. The CDR3 covers 15 residues.

V and J are TRBV4-1 and TRBJ2-2; D may be TRBD1 (6 bases). In germline, CDR1 is MGHRA, CDR2 YSYEKL. The CDR3 covers 14 residues. The V gene lost 6 bases and the J gene lost 0 bases, with 8 bases spanning the gap. CDR3: CASREGANTGELFF. As DNA, the CDR3 is TGCGCCAGCAGAGAGGGGGCGAACACCGGGGAGCTGTTTTTT.

This rearrangement joins TRBV7-9 to TRBJ1-1, with 9 bases that match TRBD1. The CDR3 contains 14 residues. After removal of 5 bases from V and 1 base from J, the junction contained 2 bases not matched to a gene. Germline V lookup: CDR1 SEHNR, CDR2 FQNEAQ (reference sequence). The CDR3 here is CASSGTGPNTEAFF. The CDR3 nucleotides are TGTGCCAGCAGCGGGACAGGGCCGAACACTGAAGCTTTCTTT.

This clone was recorded only once. CDR3 in DNA: TGTGCCAGCAGTTTTTCTCGGACAGGGCCCGAGGGCTACACCTTC. Protein: CASSFSRTGPEGYTF. The gene calls are TRBV27 and TRBJ1-2; 8 bases fit TRBD1. Per the germline V gene, CDR1 is MNHEY and CDR2 is SMNVEV (reference sequence). The CDR3 has 15 amino acids. V dropped 3 bases and J dropped 8; count of bases not matched to a gene: 11.

The chain combines TRBV10-3 with TRBJ1-1; 11 nucleotides match TRBD1. The CDR3 length is 17 residues. The V and J ends lost 2 bases and 6 bases, in that order; junction bases with no gene match: 11. Germline V lookup: CDR1 ENHRY, CDR2 SYGVKD. The CDR3 loop is CAISEPPGTGGRSEAFF. The CDR3 nucleotides read TGTGCCATCAGTGAGCCCCCCGGGACAGGGGGAAGGTCTGAAGCTTTCTTT.

V and J are TRBV24-1 and TRBJ2-2; 12 nucleotides line up with TRBD1. Per germline, CDR1 KGHDR and CDR2 SFDVKD. Unmatched junction bases numbered 6, after V lost 4 bases and J lost 4 bases. CDR3 length equals 17 residues. The CDR3 DNA reads TGTGCCACCAGTGAACCTCCGGGACAGGGGGCCACCGGGGAGCTGTTTTTT. Its translation is CATSEPPGQGATGELFF.

This clone has just one count. This sequence joins TRBV12-3 or TRBV12-4 and TRBJ2-7; the D is unclear. The V end lost 3 bases, the J end lost 5 bases, and 11 bases lay between the germline ends. The length of the CDR3 is 13 residues. The CDR3 nucleotides read TGTGCCAGCAGTTTGGTACTACAACACGAGCAGTACTTC. This codes for CASSLVLQHEQYF.

The chain employs TRBV27 and TRBJ2-3, with D possibly matching TRBD1 (5 bases). Trimming stripped 6 bases from V and 4 bases from J, with 17 bases between. The length of the CDR3 is 15 residues. Germline CDR1 MNHEY, CDR2 SMNVEV (reference sequence). The CDR3: CASSLTAPSADTQYF. CDR3 nucleotides: TGTGCCAGCAGCCTGACAGCCCCGTCAGCAGATACGCAGTATTTT.

The J gene is TRBJ2-7, the V gene TRBV5-4; TRBD1 matches at 10 bases. The CDR3 runs 13 residues. Trimming cost V 4 bases and J 7 bases; bases outside gene matches: 5. The V gene's germline CDR1 is SGHNT and CDR2 YYREEE (reference sequence). DNA for the CDR3: TGTGCCAGCAGCCTAGGACAGGGGGGAGAGCAGTACTTC. This gives the protein CASSLGQGGEQYF. Drawing the rest from reference TRBV5-4 and TRBJ2-7, the complete variable domain is ETGVTQSPTHLIKTRGQQVTLRCSSQSGHNTVSWYQQALGQGPQFIFQYYREEENGRGNFPPRFSGLQFPNYSSELNVNALELDDSALYLCASSLGQGGEQYFGPGTRLTVT.

This chain links TRBV2 with TRBJ1-2; D gene uncertain. From germline, CDR1 is SNHLY and CDR2 FYNNEI. The CDR3 contains 13 residues. V lost 2 bases and J 8 bases, leaving 12 bases between the germline ends. CDR3 loop: CASSENWAGGYTF. CDR3 bases: TGTGCCAGCAGTGAAAATTGGGCAGGAGGCTACACCTTC.

The chain recombines TRBV4-2 with TRBJ2-7; the match to TRBD1 covers 7 bases. The V gene end was trimmed by 0 bases and the J gene end by 2 bases; junction bases not matched to a gene: 13. In germline, CDR1 is LGHNA, CDR2 YNFKEQ. This CDR3 has 18 amino acids. The CDR3 DNA follows: TGTGCCAGCAGCCAAGATCCGAGGCAACAGGGGATTCCCTACGAGCAGTACTTC. It is translated as CASSQDPRQQGIPYEQYF.

V is TRBV2 and J is TRBJ2-7; TRBD2 might be the D (5 bases). There are 15 residues in the CDR3. V lost 0 bases and J lost 3, with 12 bases in between. Germline CDR1 and CDR2: SNHLY and FYNNEI. The CDR3 DNA reads as TGTGCCAGCAGTGAAGCCCTGGACTTCCTCTACGAGCAGTACTTC. This gives the protein CASSEALDFLYEQYF.

To note about this clone: This sample also contains other DNA sequences that code for the same CDR3. The rearrangement joins TRBV29-1 to TRBJ1-2, with 10 bases aligning to TRBD1. The CDR3 covers 13 residues. V dropped 4 bases and J dropped 3; count of bases not matched to a gene: 2. Germline V gene data show CDR1 as SQVTM and CDR2 as ANQGSEA. The CDR3 nucleotides read TGCAGCGTTGGGACAGGGGGGGACTATGGCTACACCTTC. It encodes CSVGTGGDYGYTF.

V usage is TRBV9 and J usage is TRBJ2-1; 11 bases map to TRBD2. V gave up 4 bases and J gave up 5 bases; unmatched junction bases: 5. The CDR3 spans 15 residues. Germline CDR1 SGDLS, CDR2 YYNGEE. As DNA, the CDR3 is TGTGCCAGCAGCCCCGGACTAGCGGGCGACAATGAGCAGTTCTTC. This encodes CASSPGLAGDNEQFF.

The CDR3 region is CASSFFYEQYF. CDR3 sequence (DNA): TGTGCCAGCAGCTTCTTCTACGAGCAGTACTTC. The genes are TRBV7-2 and TRBJ2-7; D uncertain. CDR1 SGHTA and CDR2 FQGNSA come from the germline V gene. The ends were cut back, 3 bases at V and 3 bases at J, with 3 bases in the middle. The CDR3 is 11 residues long.

The J gene is TRBJ1-2, the V gene TRBV19; no clear D gene. V lost 2 bases and J 5 bases, leaving 12 bases between the germline ends. The germline V gene encodes CDR1 LNHDA and CDR2 SQIVND (reference sequence). This CDR3 region has 14 residues. This CDR3 reads CASSISITSYGYTF. The CDR3 coding sequence is TGTGCCAGTAGTATATCGATTACTTCTTATGGCTACACCTTC.

The V gene is TRBV25-1, the J gene TRBJ1-1; D may be TRBD1 (6 bases). CDR3 length equals 16 residues. CDR1 MGHDK and CDR2 SYGVNS come from the germline V gene. Between the trimmed V and J ends, which lost 6 bases and 2 bases, there was a span of 19 bases. DNA for the CDR3: TGTGCCAGCAGCCGGACGGGGACAACTAAAAACACTGAAGCTTTCTTT. Protein: CASSRTGTTKNTEAFF.